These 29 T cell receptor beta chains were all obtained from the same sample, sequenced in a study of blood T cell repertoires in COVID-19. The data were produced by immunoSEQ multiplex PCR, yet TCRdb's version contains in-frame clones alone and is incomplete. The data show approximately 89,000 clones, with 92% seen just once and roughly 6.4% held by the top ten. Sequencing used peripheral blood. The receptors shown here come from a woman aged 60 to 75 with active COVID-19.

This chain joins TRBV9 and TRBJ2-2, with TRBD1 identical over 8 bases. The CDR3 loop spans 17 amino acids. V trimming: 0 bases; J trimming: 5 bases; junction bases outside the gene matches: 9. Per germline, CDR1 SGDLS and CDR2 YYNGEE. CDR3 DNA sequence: TGTGCCAGCAGCGTAGCTCCCGGACAGGGTGAGACCGGGGAGCTGTTTTTT. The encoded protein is CASSVAPGQGETGELFF.

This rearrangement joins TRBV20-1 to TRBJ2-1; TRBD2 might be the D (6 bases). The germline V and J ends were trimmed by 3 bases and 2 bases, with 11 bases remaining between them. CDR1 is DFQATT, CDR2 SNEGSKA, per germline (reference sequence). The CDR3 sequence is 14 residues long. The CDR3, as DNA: TGCAGTGCTAGTACCGGGAGCGCCTACAATGAGCAGTTCTTC. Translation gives CSASTGSAYNEQFF.

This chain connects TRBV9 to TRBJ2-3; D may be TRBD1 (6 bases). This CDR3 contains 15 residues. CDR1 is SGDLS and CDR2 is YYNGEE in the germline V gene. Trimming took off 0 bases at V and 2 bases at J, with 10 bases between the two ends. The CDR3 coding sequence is TGTGCCAGCAGCGTAGTGGGACAAGCCACAGATACGCAGTATTTT. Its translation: CASSVVGQATDTQYF.

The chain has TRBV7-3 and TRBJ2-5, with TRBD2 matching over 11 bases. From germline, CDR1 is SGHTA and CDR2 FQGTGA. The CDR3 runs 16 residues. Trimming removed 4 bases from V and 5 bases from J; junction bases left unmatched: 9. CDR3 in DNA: TGTGCCAGCAGCTCCGGGTCTAGCGGGGGGACGGAGACCCAGTACTTC. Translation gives CASSSGSSGGTETQYF.

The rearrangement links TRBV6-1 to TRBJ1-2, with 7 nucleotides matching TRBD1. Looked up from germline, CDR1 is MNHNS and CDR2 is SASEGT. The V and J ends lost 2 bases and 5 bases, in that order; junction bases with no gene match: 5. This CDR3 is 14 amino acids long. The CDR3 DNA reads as TGTGCCAGCAGTGAATCGGGACAGCGTTATGGCTACACCTTC. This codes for CASSESGQRYGYTF.

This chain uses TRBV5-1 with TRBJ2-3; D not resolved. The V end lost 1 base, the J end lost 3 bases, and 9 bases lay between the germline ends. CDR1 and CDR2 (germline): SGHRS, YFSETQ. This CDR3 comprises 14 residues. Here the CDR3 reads CASSLRFKTDTQYF. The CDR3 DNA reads TGCGCCAGCAGCTTGCGGTTCAAGACAGATACGCAGTATTTT.

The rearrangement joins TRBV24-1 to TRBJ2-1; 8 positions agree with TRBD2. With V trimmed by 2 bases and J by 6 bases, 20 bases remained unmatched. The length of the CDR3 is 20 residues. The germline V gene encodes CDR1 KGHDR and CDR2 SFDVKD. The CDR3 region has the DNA TGTGCCACCAGTGATTCCCGAGCAGGATCGACTAGCGAGGGGTTCAATGAGCAGTTCTTC. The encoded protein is CATSDSRAGSTSEGFNEQFF.

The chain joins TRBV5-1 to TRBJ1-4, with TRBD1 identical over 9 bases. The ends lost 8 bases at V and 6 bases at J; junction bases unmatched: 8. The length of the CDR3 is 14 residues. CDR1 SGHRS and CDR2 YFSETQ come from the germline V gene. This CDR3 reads CARDPGTGYEKLFF. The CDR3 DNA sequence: TGCGCCAGAGACCCCGGGACAGGGTATGAAAAACTGTTTTTT.

CDR3 sequence: CASRQTGSTQYF. CDR3 sequence (DNA): TGTGCCAGCAGACAGACAGGGTCGACGCAGTATTTT. This rearrangement joins TRBV12-3 or TRBV12-4 to TRBJ2-3; 7 bases line up with TRBD1. V was clipped by 6 bases and J by 9 bases; unmatched bases: 6. CDR3 size: 12 residues.

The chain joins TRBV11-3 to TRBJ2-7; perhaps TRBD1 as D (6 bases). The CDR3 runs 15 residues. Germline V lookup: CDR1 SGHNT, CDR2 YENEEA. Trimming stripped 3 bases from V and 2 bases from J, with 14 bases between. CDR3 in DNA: TGTGCCAGCAGCTTCTGGCAGGGGCCAACCTACGAGCAGTACTTC. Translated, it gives CASSFWQGPTYEQYF.

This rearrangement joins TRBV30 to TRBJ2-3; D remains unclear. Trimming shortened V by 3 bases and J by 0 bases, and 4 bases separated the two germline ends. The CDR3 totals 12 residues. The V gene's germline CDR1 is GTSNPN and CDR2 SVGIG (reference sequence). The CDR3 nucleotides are TGTGCCTGGAGCCCTAGCACAGATACGCAGTATTTT. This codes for CAWSPSTDTQYF. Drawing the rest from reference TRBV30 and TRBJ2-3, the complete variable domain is SQTIHQWPATLVQPVGSPLSLECTVEGTSNPNLYWYRQAAGRGLQLLFYSVGIGQISSEVPQNLSASRPQDRQFILSSKKLLLSDSGFYLCAWSPSTDTQYFGPGTRLTVL.

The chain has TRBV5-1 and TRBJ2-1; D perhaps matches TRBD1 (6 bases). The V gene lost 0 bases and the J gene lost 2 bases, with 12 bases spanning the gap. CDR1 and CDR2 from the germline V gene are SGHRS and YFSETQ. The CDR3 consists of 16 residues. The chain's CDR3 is CASSLGSAGAYNEQFF. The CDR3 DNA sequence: TGCGCCAGCAGCTTGGGGTCCGCAGGGGCCTACAATGAGCAGTTCTTC.

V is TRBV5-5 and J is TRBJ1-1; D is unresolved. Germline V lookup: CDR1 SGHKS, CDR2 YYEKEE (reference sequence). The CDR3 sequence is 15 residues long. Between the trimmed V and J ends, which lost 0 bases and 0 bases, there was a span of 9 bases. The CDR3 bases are TGTGCCAGCAGCTTGGAGGCAGGATTGAACACTGAAGCTTTCTTT. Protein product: CASSLEAGLNTEAFF.

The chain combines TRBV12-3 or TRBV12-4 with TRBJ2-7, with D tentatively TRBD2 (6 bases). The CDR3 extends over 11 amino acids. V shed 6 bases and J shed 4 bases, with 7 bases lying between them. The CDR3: CASSRGYEQYF. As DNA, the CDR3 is TGTGCCAGCAGCCGGGGGTACGAGCAGTACTTC.

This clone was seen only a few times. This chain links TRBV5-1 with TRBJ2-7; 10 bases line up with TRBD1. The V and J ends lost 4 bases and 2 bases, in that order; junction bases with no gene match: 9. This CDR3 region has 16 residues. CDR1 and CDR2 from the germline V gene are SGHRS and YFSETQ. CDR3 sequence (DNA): TGCGCCAGCAGCGCCACCGGGACAGGGGCCCCCTACGAGCAGTACTTC. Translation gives CASSATGTGAPYEQYF.

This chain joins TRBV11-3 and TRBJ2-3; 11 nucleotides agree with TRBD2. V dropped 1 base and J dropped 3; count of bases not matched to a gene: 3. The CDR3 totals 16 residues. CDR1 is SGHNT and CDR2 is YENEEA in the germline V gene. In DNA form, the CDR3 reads TGTGCCAGCAGCTTAGGGACTAGCGGGCCTACAGATACGCAGTATTTT. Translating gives CASSLGTSGPTDTQYF. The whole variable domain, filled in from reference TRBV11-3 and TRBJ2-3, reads EAGVVQSPRYKIIEKKQPVAFWCNPISGHNTLYWYLQNLGQGPELLIRYENEEAVDDSQLPKDRFSAERLKGVDSTLKIQPAELGDSAVYLCASSLGTSGPTDTQYFGPGTRLTVL.

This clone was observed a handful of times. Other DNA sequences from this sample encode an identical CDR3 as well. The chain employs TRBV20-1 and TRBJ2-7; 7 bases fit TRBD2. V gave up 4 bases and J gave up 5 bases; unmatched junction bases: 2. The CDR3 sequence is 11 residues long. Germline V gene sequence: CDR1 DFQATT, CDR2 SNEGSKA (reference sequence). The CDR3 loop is CSATSGHEQYF. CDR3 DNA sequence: TGCAGTGCTACTAGCGGCCACGAGCAGTACTTC.

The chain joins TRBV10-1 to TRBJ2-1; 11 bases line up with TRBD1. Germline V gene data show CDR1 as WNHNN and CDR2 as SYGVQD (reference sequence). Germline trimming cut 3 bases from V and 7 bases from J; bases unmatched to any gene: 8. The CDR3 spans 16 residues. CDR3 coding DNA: TGCGCCAGCAGTGATCCAACCGGGACAGGGGGGAATGAGCAGTTCTTC. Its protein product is CASSDPTGTGGNEQFF.

The CDR3 is CASSLVSETGGGGYTF. CDR3 sequence (DNA): TGCGCCAGCAGCTTGGTTTCCGAGACAGGGGGCGGAGGCTACACCTTC. The chain recombines TRBV4-1 with TRBJ1-2; 10 bases align to TRBD1. The CDR3 length is 16 residues. CDR1 MGHRA and CDR2 YSYEKL come from the germline V gene. The V gene end was trimmed by 5 bases and the J gene end by 8 bases; junction bases not matched to a gene: 14.

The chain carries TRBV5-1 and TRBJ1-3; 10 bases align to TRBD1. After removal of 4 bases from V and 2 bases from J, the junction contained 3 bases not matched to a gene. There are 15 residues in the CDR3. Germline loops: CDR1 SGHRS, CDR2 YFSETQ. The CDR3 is CASSRDRGPGNTIYF. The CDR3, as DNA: TGCGCCAGCAGCCGTGACAGGGGGCCTGGAAACACCATATATTTT. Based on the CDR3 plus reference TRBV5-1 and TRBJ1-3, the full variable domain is KAGVTQTPRYLIKTRGQQVTLSCSPISGHRSVSWYQQTPGQGLQFLFEYFSETQRNKGNFPGRFSGRQFSNSRSEMNVSTLELGDSALYLCASSRDRGPGNTIYFGEGSWLTVV.

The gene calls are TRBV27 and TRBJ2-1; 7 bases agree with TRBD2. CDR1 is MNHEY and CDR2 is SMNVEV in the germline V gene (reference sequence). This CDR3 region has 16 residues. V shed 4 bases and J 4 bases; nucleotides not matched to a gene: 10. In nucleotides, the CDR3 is TGTGCCAGCAGTTCGCCCGAGCGGGATTATTACAATGAGCAGTTCTTC. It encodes CASSSPERDYYNEQFF.

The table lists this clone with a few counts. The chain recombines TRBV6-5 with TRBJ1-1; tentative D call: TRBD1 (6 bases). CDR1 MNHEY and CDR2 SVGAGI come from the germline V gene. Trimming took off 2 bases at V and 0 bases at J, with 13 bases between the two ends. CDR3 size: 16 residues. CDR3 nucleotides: TGTGCCAGCAGTTACGGGGAGGGGGGGATGAACACTGAAGCTTTCTTT. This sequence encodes CASSYGEGGMNTEAFF.

CDR3 region: CSLMEGLYGYTF. CDR3 coding DNA: TGCAGTCTTATGGAGGGTCTCTATGGCTACACCTTC. The chain uses TRBV29-1 and TRBJ1-2, with D unclear. This CDR3 comprises 12 residues. Germline assignment: CDR1 SQVTM and CDR2 ANQGSEA.

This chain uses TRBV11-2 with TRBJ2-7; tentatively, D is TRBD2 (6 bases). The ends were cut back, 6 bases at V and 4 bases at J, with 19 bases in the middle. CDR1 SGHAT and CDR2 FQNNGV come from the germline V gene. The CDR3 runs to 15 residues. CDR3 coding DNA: TGTGCCAGCAGTAATTCGTTGGAGGGGCCTTACGAGCAGTACTTC. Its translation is CASSNSLEGPYEQYF.

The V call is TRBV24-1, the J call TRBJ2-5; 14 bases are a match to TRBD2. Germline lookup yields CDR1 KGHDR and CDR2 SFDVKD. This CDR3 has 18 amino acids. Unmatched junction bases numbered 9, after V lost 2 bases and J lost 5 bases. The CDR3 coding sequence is TGTGCCACCAGTGATTCGTTCCCGACTAGCGGGGGGGGCGAGACCCAGTACTTC. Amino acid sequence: CATSDSFPTSGGGETQYF.

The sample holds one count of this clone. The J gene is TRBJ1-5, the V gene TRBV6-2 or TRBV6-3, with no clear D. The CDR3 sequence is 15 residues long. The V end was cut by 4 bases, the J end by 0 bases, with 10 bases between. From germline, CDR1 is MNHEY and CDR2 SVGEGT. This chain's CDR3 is CASSSMGLSNQPQHF. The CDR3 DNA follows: TGTGCCAGCAGTTCAATGGGCCTTAGCAATCAGCCCCAGCATTTT.

The DNA of the CDR3 is TGTGCCAGCACCCGGGACAGGGCATCCTACGAGCAGTACTTC. Protein sequence: CASTRDRASYEQYF. The chain couples TRBV19 to TRBJ2-7; 9 bases are shared with TRBD1. The CDR3 has 14 amino acids. Germline V gene data show CDR1 as LNHDA and CDR2 as SQIVND (reference sequence). The trim removed 9 bases at V and 1 base at J, leaving 7 bases unmatched.

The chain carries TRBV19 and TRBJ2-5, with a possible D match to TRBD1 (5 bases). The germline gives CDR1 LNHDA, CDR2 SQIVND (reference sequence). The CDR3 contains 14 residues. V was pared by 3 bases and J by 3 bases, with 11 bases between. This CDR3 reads CASSIRDGEETQYF. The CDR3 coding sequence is TGTGCCAGTAGTATCAGGGATGGTGAAGAGACCCAGTACTTC.

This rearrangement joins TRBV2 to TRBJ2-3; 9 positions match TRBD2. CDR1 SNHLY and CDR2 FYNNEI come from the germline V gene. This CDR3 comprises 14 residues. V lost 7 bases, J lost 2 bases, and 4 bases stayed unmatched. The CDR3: CASMAGGTTDTQYF. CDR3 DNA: TGTGCCAGCATGGCGGGAGGGACCACAGATACGCAGTATTTT.